This T cell receptor (beta chain) is drawn from a study of blood T cells in healthy people across ages. V was shortened by 6 bases and J by 0 bases, with 12 bases between the two germline ends. The CDR3 length is 15 residues. Germline V CDR1 and CDR2: MNHEY, SVGAGI. The authors ran a second PCR of about 7 to 11 cycles using a sample-barcoded 5' primer and a J-beta primer mix. A single record per CDR3 protein comes from TCRdb applying MiXCR to the 5' RACE reads. The sample includes about 1.1 million distinct CDR3 sequences, roughly two fifths of them seen just once. Sequencing was performed on blood. The rearrangement joins TRBV6-5 to TRBJ1-5; D not resolved. The receptor comes from a man between 18 and 35 years old in good health. CDR3 bases: TGTGCCAGCAGCCCGGGTCTTTATAGCAATCAGCCCCAGCATTTT. This codes for CASSPGLYSNQPQHF.